One sample yielded the 11 T cell receptor beta chains listed below, sequenced in a study of T cells in Graves' hyperthyroidism and ophthalmopathy. Template material for amplifying TCR beta CDR3 regions consisted of RNA transcripts. The HTBI primer set was used in a first-round RT-PCR of the TCR CDR3. TCRdb recomputed calls from the multiplex PCR reads with MiXCR, one row per CDR3 protein. This repertoire shows about 360,000 distinct CDR3 sequences, approximately 13% found once; its top ten account for over 8.5%. The specimen was blood. These receptors came from a young woman with Graves' hyperthyroidism.

At least ten counts were recorded for this clonotype. V usage is TRBV6-1 and J usage is TRBJ1-5; D is possibly TRBD1 (5 bases). The germline V and J ends were trimmed by 7 bases and 7 bases, with 17 bases remaining between them. CDR1 and CDR2 from the germline V gene are MNHNS and SASEGT. The CDR3 extends over 14 amino acids. CDR3 amino acids: CASTQQGAGQPQHF. CDR3 nucleotides: TGTGCCAGCACTCAACAAGGGGCTGGGCAGCCCCAGCATTTT.

In this sample, this clonotype turned up many times. This rearrangement joins TRBV30 to TRBJ2-1; D perhaps matches TRBD1 (6 bases). V lost 0 bases, J lost 0 bases, and 15 bases lay in between. Germline V gene sequence: CDR1 GTSNPN, CDR2 SVGIG (reference sequence). The CDR3 has 17 amino acids. CDR3 amino acids: CAWSVPGVKSSYNEQFF. CDR3 sequence (DNA): TGTGCCTGGAGTGTACCAGGGGTTAAGAGCTCCTACAATGAGCAGTTCTTC.

This clonotype has just one count. Given a much more abundant clone one base away, this may be a read error. The chain combines TRBV18 with TRBJ2-1, with TRBD2 as a possible D gene (6 bases). The CDR3 is made up of 16 amino acids. Trimming cost V 5 bases and J 4 bases, with 18 bases left between them. The germline V gene has CDR1 KGHSH and CDR2 LQKENI. The CDR3 here is CASSSVAGPRYNEQFF. The CDR3 DNA reads as TGTGCCAGCTCATCGGTGGCGGGGCCGCGTTACAATGAGCAGTTCTTC.

The chain employs TRBV20-1 and TRBJ2-4; TRBD1 or TRBD2 may be the D gene (5 bases each). The CDR3 is 16 amino acids. Deletions cut 5 bases from V and 0 bases from J, with 17 bases between. The germline CDR1 and CDR2 sequences are DFQATT and SNEGSKA (reference sequence). CDR3 sequence (DNA): TGCAGTGCTTTGGGACCACAGAAACTAGCCAAAAACATTCAGTACTTC. It is translated as CSALGPQKLAKNIQYF.

The table lists this clonotype with many counts. The chain links TRBV5-6 to TRBJ2-1; TRBD1 agrees at 7 bases. V was pared by 4 bases and J by 8 bases, with 3 bases of the junction left unmatched. CDR1 SGHDT and CDR2 YYEEEE come from the germline V gene. The CDR3 covers 12 residues. CDR3 sequence (DNA): TGTGCCAGCAGCCCCGGACAGGATGAGCAGTTCTTC. This codes for CASSPGQDEQFF.

This clonotype has ten or more counts. The V and J genes are TRBV7-2 and TRBJ2-7, with TRBD2 matching 10 bases. The CDR3 sequence is 17 residues long. V lost 6 bases to trimming and J lost 0 bases; unmatched junction nucleotides: 11. The germline V gene encodes CDR1 SGHTA and CDR2 FQGNSA. The CDR3 sequence: CASSSPLAGKLSYEQYF. As DNA, the CDR3 is TGTGCCAGCAGTTCCCCACTAGCGGGGAAACTCTCCTACGAGCAGTACTTC.

This clonotype was counted at least ten times. The chain combines TRBV19 with TRBJ1-1, with 9 bases that match TRBD1. In germline, CDR1 is LNHDA, CDR2 SQIVND (reference sequence). This CDR3 is built from 17 residues. The V and J ends lost 3 bases and 0 bases, in that order; junction bases with no gene match: 8. The CDR3 DNA reads as TGTGCCAGTAGTATCGCCGGGACAGGGCACTTGAACACTGAAGCTTTCTTT. Its protein product is CASSIAGTGHLNTEAFF.

This clonotype came up many times. The rearrangement uses TRBV27 and TRBJ2-7, with unresolved D. The CDR3 sequence is 13 residues long. CDR1 MNHEY and CDR2 SMNVEV come from the germline V gene (reference sequence). Trimming stripped 7 bases from V and 2 bases from J, with 12 bases between. CDR3 DNA: TGTGCCAGCAAGGCACCGAGCGCCTACGAGCAGTACTTC. Its translation is CASKAPSAYEQYF.

This clonotype was observed many times. The chain links TRBV20-1 to TRBJ2-6; 7 positions agree with TRBD2. This CDR3 has 16 residues. V was pared by 0 bases and J by 2 bases, with 4 bases of the junction left unmatched. Germline V gene data show CDR1 as DFQATT and CDR2 as SNEGSKA (reference sequence). CDR3 protein: CSARDSRGAGANVLTF. The CDR3 DNA reads as TGCAGTGCTAGAGATTCCCGGGGGGCTGGGGCCAACGTCCTGACTTTC.

This clonotype occurred many times. CDR3: CASRNTGGPDEQFF. For the CDR3, the DNA is TGCGCCAGCAGAAATACGGGAGGGCCGGATGAGCAGTTCTTC. The chain recombines TRBV5-1 with TRBJ2-1; 8 nucleotides line up with TRBD2. This CDR3 spans 14 amino acids. V shed 5 bases and J 8 bases; nucleotides not matched to a gene: 9. Germline loops: CDR1 SGHRS, CDR2 YFSETQ.

The table lists this clonotype with many counts. The gene calls are TRBV7-2 and TRBJ2-1, with D maybe TRBD2 (5 bases). CDR3 length: 15 residues. The V gene's germline CDR1 is SGHTA and CDR2 FQGNSA. V was shortened by 1 base and J by 7 bases, with 14 bases between the two germline ends. CDR3 in DNA: TGTGCCAGCAGCTTAGGACCCGCCCGGAGGAATGAGCAGTTCTTC. It codes for CASSLGPARRNEQFF.